The 7 T cell receptor beta chains below were found in one sample sequenced in a study of blood T cell repertoires in COVID-19. TCRdb's copy holds only in-frame clones and misses some; the assay was immunoSEQ multiplex PCR. Among 200,000 to 300,000 clones listed, around 81% were seen once. What was sequenced was peripheral blood. The origin of the receptors is a young man who had recovered from COVID-19.

The chain couples TRBV2 to TRBJ2-3, with 9 bases identical to TRBD1. J was trimmed by 3 bases and V by 1 base; bases with no gene match: 2. The CDR3 runs 15 residues. Per germline, CDR1 SNHLY and CDR2 FYNNEI. This CDR3 is CASSEEGQGTDTQYF. In DNA, the CDR3 is TGTGCCAGCAGTGAAGAGGGACAGGGAACAGATACGCAGTATTTT.

The J gene is TRBJ2-7, the V gene TRBV3-1 (or the pseudogene TRBV3-2), with D possibly TRBD1 on 6 matching bases. This CDR3 has 14 residues. Germline-derived CDR1 and CDR2 are LGHDT and YNNKEL (reference sequence). Trimming shortened V by 0 bases and J by 7 bases, and 13 bases separated the two germline ends. CDR3 sequence (DNA): TGTGCCAGCAGCCAAGAGGGGGCCGAAGAAGAGCAGTACTTC. It specifies CASSQEGAEEEQYF.

The chain has TRBV13 and TRBJ2-3; D may be TRBD1 (6 bases). The germline CDR1 and CDR2 sequences are PRHDT and FYEKMQ (reference sequence). V was cut by 5 bases and J by 8 bases, with 20 bases left in between. This CDR3 is 15 amino acids long. The DNA of the CDR3 is TGTGCCAGCAGCCAAACGAGGCTAAAAGGGGGTACGCAGTATTTT. Its translation: CASSQTRLKGGTQYF. The whole variable domain, remainder taken from reference TRBV13 and TRBJ2-3, is AAGVIQSPRHLIKEKRETATLKCYPIPRHDTVYWYQQGPGQDPQFLISFYEKMQSDKGSIPDRFSAQQFSDYHSELNMSSLELGDSALYFCASSQTRLKGGTQYFGPGTRLTVL.

This clone was detected once. This chain connects TRBV28 to TRBJ2-1; 7 bases agree with TRBD1. Germline trimming cut 4 bases from V and 15 bases from J; bases unmatched to any gene: 6. This CDR3 has 11 amino acids. Germline CDR1 is MDHEN and CDR2 is SYDVKM. Here the CDR3 DNA reads TGTGCCAGCAGTTACCGGGACAGAGGGTTCTTC. Translated, it gives CASSYRDRGFF.

V and J are TRBV28 and TRBJ2-7; TRBD1 might be the D (6 bases). V lost 5 bases to trimming and J lost 4 bases, with 12 bases between them. This CDR3 spans 13 amino acids. The germline V gene encodes CDR1 MDHEN and CDR2 SYDVKM. This chain's CDR3 is CASSPGTRYEQYV. Written as DNA, the CDR3 is TGTGCCAGCAGTCCTGGGACAAGATACGAGCAGTACGTC.

The V and J genes are TRBV3-1 (or the pseudogene TRBV3-2) and TRBJ2-5, with 12 bases lining up with TRBD1. This CDR3 has 16 residues. V was clipped by 6 bases and J by 7 bases; unmatched bases: 12. Germline lookup yields CDR1 LGHDT and CDR2 YNNKEL (reference sequence). The CDR3 region is CASRPLGGQGAGTQYF. The CDR3 coding sequence is TGTGCCAGCAGGCCACTTGGGGGACAGGGGGCCGGGACCCAGTACTTC.

This clone was picked up one time. The chain combines TRBV7-6 with TRBJ2-7; 8 bases align to TRBD1. V dropped 1 base and J dropped 5; count of bases not matched to a gene: 1. CDR1 and CDR2 from the germline V gene are SGHVS and FNYEAQ. The CDR3 sequence is 13 residues long. The CDR3 sequence: CASSLGQGNEQYV. The CDR3 nucleotides are TGTGCCAGCAGCTTAGGACAGGGGAACGAGCAGTACGTC.